These T cell receptor beta chains were read from a single sample in a study of cytotoxic CD8 clonotypes in ibrutinib-treated CLL. Libraries were prepared by immunoSEQ multiplex PCR; TCRdb keeps only in-frame clonotypes and omits some of them. Of around 97,000 clones detected, about 78% appear once; the ten largest clones hold 32%. The specimen comprised PBMCs, sampled after 12 months of ibrutinib treatment. The receptors come from a human donor with chronic lymphocytic leukemia. Both conserved end residues are part of each CDR3. The D gene is left open where the match is weak. Size values are once, few and many counts, or a class for expanded clones, and some rows have none.

V	J	D	size	DNA	CDR3
TRBV5-6	TRBJ2-2	NA	NA	TGTGCCAGCAGCTTGGAGGCGGGCACCGGGGAGCTGTTTTTT	CASSLEAGTGELFF
TRBV28	TRBJ1-2	TRBD1	NA	TGTGCCAGCAGAGAACAGGGGTATGGCTACACCTTC	CASREQGYGYTF
TRBV5-1	TRBJ2-3	TRBD2	NA	TGCGCCAGCAGCTCGGCCGGGACTAGCGGGGCCTCTACGCAGTATTTT	CASSSAGTSGASTQYF
TRBV27	TRBJ2-1	TRBD1	NA	TGTGCCAGCAGTTTACAGGGGGAGTTGAGTGAGCAGTTCTTC	CASSLQGELSEQFF
TRBV5-1	TRBJ2-4	NA	many	TGCGCCAGCAGCTTGTTCCAGGGGGGACTAGCCAAAAACATTCAGTACTTC	CASSLFQGGLAKNIQYF
TRBV7-2	TRBJ2-3	TRBD2	NA	TGTGCCAGCAGCTCCGGACTAGCGGGGAGCACAGATACGCAGTATTTT	CASSSGLAGSTDTQYF
TRBV5-1	TRBJ2-7	NA	NA	TGCGCCAGCAGCTTGGGGTGGGTAAACTACGAGCAGTACTTC	CASSLGWVNYEQYF
TRBV4-2	TRBJ1-6	TRBD1	NA	TGTGCCAGCAGCCAGGATGAAGACAGGGCTAATTCACCCCTCCACTTT	CASSQDEDRANSPLHF
TRBV14	TRBJ2-6	NA	NA	TGTGCCAGCAGCCAAGCCTACTCTGGGGCCAACGTCCTGACTTTC	CASSQAYSGANVLTF
TRBV29-1	TRBJ1-2	NA	NA	TGCAGCGTTATGGAGACAGGCCCTAACTATGGCTACACCTTC	CSVMETGPNYGYTF
TRBV5-5	TRBJ1-2	NA	few	TGTGCCAGCAGCCTCCTTCCAGGGGAGGGAGGCTACACCTTC	CASSLLPGEGGYTF
TRBV10-2	TRBJ2-3	TRBD1	NA	TGCGCCAGCAGTGAGCAGACAGGGGTCGGGACAGATACGCAGTATTTT	CASSEQTGVGTDTQYF
TRBV6-6	TRBJ1-5	NA	NA	TGTGCCAGCAGGCTGGATCAGCCCCAGCATTTT	CASRLDQPQHF
TRBV7-3	TRBJ2-7	NA	NA	TGTGCCAGCAGCTTATCACCTCTCTCCTACGAGCAGTACTTC	CASSLSPLSYEQYF
TRBV5-6	TRBJ1-2	NA	once	TGTGCCAGCAGCGGAGGAGCAGGGGAGAGGTATGGCTACACCTTC	CASSGGAGERYGYTF
TRBV10-2	TRBJ1-5	NA	NA	TGCGCCAGCAGTGAGCAGGATTATCAGCCCCAGCATTTT	CASSEQDYQPQHF
TRBV19	TRBJ1-5	NA	many	TGTGCCAGTAATATGGAGGCCGGACAGCCCCAGCATTTT	CASNMEAGQPQHF
TRBV5-8	TRBJ1-1	NA	NA	TGTGCCAGCAGCTTGGGGGGGCGTGGAAGGACTGAAGCTTTCTTT	CASSLGGRGRTEAFF
TRBV9	TRBJ1-2	TRBD1	NA	TGTGCCAGCAGCCCCAGAGGGGGCCCAACTTATGGCTACACCTTC	CASSPRGGPTYGYTF
TRBV19	TRBJ1-4	NA	NA	TGTGCCAGTAGCCTAATAGCTAATGAAAAACTGTTTTTT	CASSLIANEKLFF
TRBV28	TRBJ2-7	NA	NA	TGTGCCAGCAGCGGAGGGATCGGGAGTTCCTACGAGCAGTACTTC	CASSGGIGSSYEQYF
TRBV10-3	TRBJ1-1	TRBD1	NA	TGTGCCGCCGATCCCGGGGACAGTCGCGGGGATGAAGCTTTCTTT	CAADPGDSRGDEAFF
TRBV28	TRBJ1-6	TRBD1	NA	TGTGCCGCGCCGGACAGGGTTCGTGGACCCCTCCACTTT	CAAPDRVRGPLHF
TRBV5-4	TRBJ1-2	NA	NA	TGTGCCAGCAGCGTTGAGGGGGAGTCTGGCTACACCTTC	CASSVEGESGYTF
TRBV7-2	TRBJ2-5	TRBD2	NA	TGTGCCAGCAGCTTAGTAACTAGCGGTTCTTGGGAGACCCAGTACTTC	CASSLVTSGSWETQYF
TRBV12-5	TRBJ2-3	TRBD1	few	TGTGCTAGTGGCAAGGGGGACAGGAGCATCACAGATACGCAGTATTTT	CASGKGDRSITDTQYF
TRBV11-3	TRBJ1-1	NA	NA	TGTGCCAGCAGCCCGGGATTAAATGAAGCTTTCTTT	CASSPGLNEAFF
TRBV7-8	TRBJ1-1	NA	NA	TGTGCCAGCAGCGCAGGAGAGGGCGGAGGAGCTTTCTTT	CASSAGEGGGAFF
TRBV27	TRBJ1-5	NA	NA	TGTGCCAGCAGTTTATCAAGTACCGGGCGGCCCCAGCATTTT	CASSLSSTGRPQHF
TRBV6-6	TRBJ2-7	TRBD1	NA	TGTGCCAGGACTAGACAGGACAGGGGGGCCTACGAGCAGTACTTC	CARTRQDRGAYEQYF
TRBV9	TRBJ2-2	NA	NA	TGTGCCAGCAGCGTAGGATTGGCAAGTAACACCGGGGAGCTGTTTTTT	CASSVGLASNTGELFF
TRBV9	TRBJ2-5	NA	few	TGTGCCAGCAGCGTTCGCGTGGGGGAGACCCAGTACTTC	CASSVRVGETQYF
TRBV5-4	TRBJ2-2	NA	NA	TGTGCCAGCAGCTTTGGGGGGGCGAAGGACACCGGGGAGCTGTTTTTT	CASSFGGAKDTGELFF
TRBV30	TRBJ2-7	NA	NA	TGTGCCTGGAGTAGCTTCACGGCGGGAATCGGCGAGCAGTACTTC	CAWSSFTAGIGEQYF
TRBV28	TRBJ2-3	NA	NA	TGTGCCAGCAGCTTTGGCCCAGGAGAAACAGATACGCAGTATTTT	CASSFGPGETDTQYF
TRBV2	TRBJ1-2	TRBD1	NA	TGTGCCAGCAGTCGAGGACAGGAAGGCTACACCTTC	CASSRGQEGYTF
TRBV10-3	TRBJ2-6	TRBD1	NA	TGTGCCATCAGTGCGGGTGGGACAGGGACTGGGGCCAACGTCCTGACTTTC	CAISAGGTGTGANVLTF
TRBV6-1	TRBJ2-2	TRBD2	once	TGTGCCAGCAGTCGCGGGGGGGCCGACACCGGGGAGCTGTTTTTT	CASSRGGADTGELFF
TRBV15	TRBJ2-1	NA	NA	TGTGCCACCAGCAGAGAAGGGTACAATGAGCAGTTCTTC	CATSREGYNEQFF
TRBV6-6	TRBJ2-1	NA	NA	TGTGCCAGCAGCCCAGGGACGAAGGAAGTAAAGCAGTTCTTC	CASSPGTKEVKQFF
TRBV7-9	TRBJ1-6	NA	NA	TGTGCCAGCAGCTTAATACAGGATAATTCACCCCTCCACTTT	CASSLIQDNSPLHF
TRBV7-2	TRBJ1-2	NA	NA	TGTGCCAGCAGCTTATCGTCCGGGTCCTACGCCTACACCTTC	CASSLSSGSYAYTF
TRBV5-1	TRBJ1-1	NA	NA	TGCGCCAGCAGCAGGGACCTGTTGCGGACTGAAGCTTTCTTT	CASSRDLLRTEAFF
TRBV19	TRBJ2-7	NA	NA	TGTGCCAGTAGTCCCCGGACAGTCGGCGAGCAGTACTTC	CASSPRTVGEQYF
TRBV6-5	TRBJ1-2	TRBD1	NA	TGTGCCAGCAACGGACAGGGGTCGATCTATGGCTACACCTTC	CASNGQGSIYGYTF
TRBV7-2	TRBJ2-1	TRBD2	NA	TGTGCCAGCAGCTTGGCAGGTAGCGGGGTATACAATGAGCAGTTCTTC	CASSLAGSGVYNEQFF
TRBV5-1	TRBJ1-1	TRBD1	NA	TGCGCCAGCAGCCGAGGACAGGGAGCATTGGTGGTAGGTGAAGCTTTCTTT	CASSRGQGALVVGEAFF
TRBV7-2	TRBJ2-6	NA	NA	TGTGCCAGCAGCTTATACTACGCCGGGGCCAACGTCCTGACTTTC	CASSLYYAGANVLTF
TRBV18	TRBJ2-1	TRBD2	few	TGTGCCAGCTCACCAAGGTCTCCTAGCGGGGGAGACAATGAGCAGTTCTTC	CASSPRSPSGGDNEQFF
TRBV6-6	TRBJ1-2	NA	once	TGTGCCAGCAGGAAGGACATCTATGGCTACACCTTC	CASRKDIYGYTF
TRBV18	TRBJ2-7	NA	NA	TGTGCCAGCTCACAAGGGACGGGGTGGGAGCAGTACTTC	CASSQGTGWEQYF
TRBV5-6	TRBJ1-2	NA	NA	TGTGCCAGCAGCTTGGTGGTAGGGGATGGCTACACCTTC	CASSLVVGDGYTF
TRBV9	TRBJ2-5	NA	NA	TGTGCCAGCAGCCCTATTACGGGGGGCCCCCTTGAGACCCAGTACTTC	CASSPITGGPLETQYF
TRBV6-4	TRBJ2-1	NA	NA	TGTGCCAGCAGTCGGGACCTAAGCTCCTACAATGAGCAGTTCTTC	CASSRDLSSYNEQFF
TRBV5-4	TRBJ1-1	NA	NA	TGCGCCAGCAGCCTAGGTACAGGAAACACTGAAGCTTTCTTT	CASSLGTGNTEAFF
TRBV30	TRBJ2-3	NA	NA	TGTGCCTGGAAGGAAAAGGGGCCAAGCACAGATACGCAGTATTTT	CAWKEKGPSTDTQYF
TRBV27	TRBJ1-1	NA	NA	TGTGCCAGTAGCTGGGGGGTGGGCACTGAAGCTTTCTTT	CASSWGVGTEAFF
TRBV6-1	TRBJ1-2	NA	NA	TGTGCCAGCAGTGACACCCGGGACGGGGGCAATGGCTACACCTTC	CASSDTRDGGNGYTF
TRBV7-2	TRBJ2-7	NA	once	TGTGCCAGCAGCTCCTCCGGATCCTACGAGCAGTACTTC	CASSSSGSYEQYF
TRBV28	TRBJ2-1	NA	NA	TGTGCCAGCAAAACCTACAATGAGCAGTTCTTC	CASKTYNEQFF